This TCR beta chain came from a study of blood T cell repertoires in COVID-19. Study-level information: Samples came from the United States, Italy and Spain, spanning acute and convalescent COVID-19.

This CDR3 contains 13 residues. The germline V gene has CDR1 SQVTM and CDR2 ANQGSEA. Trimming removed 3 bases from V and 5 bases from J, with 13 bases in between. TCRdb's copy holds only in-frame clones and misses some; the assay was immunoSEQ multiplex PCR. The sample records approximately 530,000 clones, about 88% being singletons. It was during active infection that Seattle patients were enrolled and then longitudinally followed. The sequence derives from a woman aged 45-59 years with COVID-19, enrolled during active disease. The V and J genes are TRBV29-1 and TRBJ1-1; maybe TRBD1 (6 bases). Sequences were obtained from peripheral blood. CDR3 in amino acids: CSVDLGARTEAFF. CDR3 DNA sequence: TGCAGCGTTGATTTGGGGGCGCGGACTGAAGCTTTCTTT.